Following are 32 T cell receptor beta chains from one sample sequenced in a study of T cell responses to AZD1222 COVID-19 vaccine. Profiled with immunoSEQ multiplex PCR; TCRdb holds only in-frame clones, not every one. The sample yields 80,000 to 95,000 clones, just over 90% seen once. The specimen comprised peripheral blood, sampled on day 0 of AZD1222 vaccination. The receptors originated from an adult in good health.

CDR3 nucleotides: TGTGCCAGCAGACGGACAGGGAACACAGATACGCAGTATTTT. Translated: CASRRTGNTDTQYF. The genes are TRBV2 and TRBJ2-3, with 8 positions matching TRBD1. V lost 6 bases and J lost 2; bases outside the gene matches: 4. The germline V gene has CDR1 SNHLY and CDR2 FYNNEI. The CDR3 sequence is 14 residues long.

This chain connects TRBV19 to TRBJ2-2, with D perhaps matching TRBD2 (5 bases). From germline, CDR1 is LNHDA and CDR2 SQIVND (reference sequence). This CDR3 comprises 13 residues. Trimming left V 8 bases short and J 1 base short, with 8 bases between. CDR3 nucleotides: TGTGCCAGTTGGAGGCGGAACACCGGGGAGCTGTTTTTT. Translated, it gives CASWRRNTGELFF.

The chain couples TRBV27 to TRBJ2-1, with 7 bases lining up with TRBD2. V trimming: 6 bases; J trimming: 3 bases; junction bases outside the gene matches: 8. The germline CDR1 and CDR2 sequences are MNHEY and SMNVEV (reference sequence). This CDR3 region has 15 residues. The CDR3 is CASRPLAVLYNEQFF. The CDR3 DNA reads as TGTGCCAGCAGACCTCTAGCGGTACTCTACAATGAGCAGTTCTTC.

The CDR3 region is CASPMISENTEAFF. CDR3 nucleotide sequence: TGTGCCAGCCCTATGATCTCGGAAAACACTGAAGCTTTCTTT. This sequence joins TRBV2 and TRBJ1-1; D gene ambiguous. Trimming stripped 8 bases from V and 2 bases from J, with 15 bases between. This CDR3 comprises 14 residues. Germline assignment: CDR1 SNHLY and CDR2 FYNNEI.

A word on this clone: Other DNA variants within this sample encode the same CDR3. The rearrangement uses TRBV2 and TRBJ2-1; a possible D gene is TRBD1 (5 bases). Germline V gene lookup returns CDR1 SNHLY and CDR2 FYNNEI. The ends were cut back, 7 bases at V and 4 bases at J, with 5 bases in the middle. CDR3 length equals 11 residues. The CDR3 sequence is CASTGYNEQFF. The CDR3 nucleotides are TGTGCCAGCACAGGGTACAATGAGCAGTTCTTC.

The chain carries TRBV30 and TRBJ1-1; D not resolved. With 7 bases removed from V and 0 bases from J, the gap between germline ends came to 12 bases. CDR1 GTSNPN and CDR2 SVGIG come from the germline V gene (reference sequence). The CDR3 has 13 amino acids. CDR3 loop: CALTRGMNTEAFF. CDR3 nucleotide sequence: TGTGCCTTAACGCGGGGAATGAACACTGAAGCTTTCTTT.

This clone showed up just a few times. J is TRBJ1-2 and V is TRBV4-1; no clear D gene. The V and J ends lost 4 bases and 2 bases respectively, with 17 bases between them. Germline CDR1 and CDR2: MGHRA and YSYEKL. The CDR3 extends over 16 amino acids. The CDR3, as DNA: TGCGCCAGCAGCCCTATACCGGGAGAGAAGAACTATGGCTACACCTTC. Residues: CASSPIPGEKNYGYTF.

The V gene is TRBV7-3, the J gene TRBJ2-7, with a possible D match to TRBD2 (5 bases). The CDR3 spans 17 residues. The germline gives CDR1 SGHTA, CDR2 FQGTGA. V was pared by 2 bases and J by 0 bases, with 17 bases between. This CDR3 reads CASSLPPGRASSYEQYF. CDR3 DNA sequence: TGTGCCAGCAGCTTACCCCCTGGGCGGGCCAGCTCCTACGAGCAGTACTTC.

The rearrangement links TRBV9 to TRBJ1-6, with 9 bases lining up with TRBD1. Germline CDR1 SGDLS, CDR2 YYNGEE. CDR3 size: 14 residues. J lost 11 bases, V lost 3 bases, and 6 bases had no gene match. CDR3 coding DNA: TGTGCCAGCAGCGCACGGGACAGGGTGGCACCCCTCCACTTT. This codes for CASSARDRVAPLHF. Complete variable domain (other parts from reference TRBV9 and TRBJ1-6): DSGVTQTPKHLITATGQRVTLRCSPRSGDLSVYWYQQSLDQGLQFLIQYYNGEERAKGNILERFSAQQFPDLHSELNLSSLELGDSALYFCASSARDRVAPLHFGNGTRLTVT.

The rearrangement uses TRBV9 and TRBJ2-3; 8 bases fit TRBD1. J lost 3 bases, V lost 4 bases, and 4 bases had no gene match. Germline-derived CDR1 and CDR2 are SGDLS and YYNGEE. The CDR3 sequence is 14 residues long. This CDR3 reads CASSIRQGTDTQYF. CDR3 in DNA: TGTGCCAGCAGCATCAGACAGGGGACAGATACGCAGTATTTT.

This chain's CDR3 is CASSLAIGNEQFF. The CDR3 DNA reads TGTGCCAGCAGCTTGGCTATCGGTAATGAGCAGTTCTTC. The chain employs TRBV5-5 and TRBJ2-1; the D is unclear. The CDR3 is 13 amino acids. Germline V CDR1 and CDR2: SGHKS, YYEKEE (reference sequence). V was clipped by 0 bases and J by 7 bases, with 8 bases between them.

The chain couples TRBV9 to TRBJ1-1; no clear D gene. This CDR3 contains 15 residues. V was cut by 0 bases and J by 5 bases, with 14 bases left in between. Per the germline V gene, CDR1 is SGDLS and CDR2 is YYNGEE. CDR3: CASSVGAVDFTEAFF. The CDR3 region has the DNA TGTGCCAGCAGCGTAGGGGCTGTCGATTTTACTGAAGCTTTCTTT.

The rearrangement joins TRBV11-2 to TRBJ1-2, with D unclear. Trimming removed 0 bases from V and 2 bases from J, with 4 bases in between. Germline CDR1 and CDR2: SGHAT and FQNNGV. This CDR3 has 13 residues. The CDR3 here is CASSLEMNYGYTF. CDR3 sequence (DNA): TGTGCCAGCAGCTTAGAAATGAACTATGGCTACACCTTC.

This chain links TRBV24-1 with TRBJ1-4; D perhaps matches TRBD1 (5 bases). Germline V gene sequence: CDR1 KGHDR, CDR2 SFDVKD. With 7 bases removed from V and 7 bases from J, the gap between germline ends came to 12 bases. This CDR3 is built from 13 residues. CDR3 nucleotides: TGTGCCACCAGCAGTCAGGGTAGTGAAAAACTGTTTTTT. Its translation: CATSSQGSEKLFF.

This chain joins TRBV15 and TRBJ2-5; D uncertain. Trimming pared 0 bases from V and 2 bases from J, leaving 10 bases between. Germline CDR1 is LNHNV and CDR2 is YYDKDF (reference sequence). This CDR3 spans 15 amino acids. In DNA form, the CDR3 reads TGTGCCACCAGCAGAGATGCCAACATACAAGAGACCCAGTACTTC. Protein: CATSRDANIQETQYF.

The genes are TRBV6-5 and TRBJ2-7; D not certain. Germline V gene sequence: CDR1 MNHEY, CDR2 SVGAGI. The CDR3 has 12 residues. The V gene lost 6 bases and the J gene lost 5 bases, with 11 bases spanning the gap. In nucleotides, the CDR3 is TGTGCCAGCAGCCCCATTTATGACGAGCAGTACTTC. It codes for CASSPIYDEQYF.

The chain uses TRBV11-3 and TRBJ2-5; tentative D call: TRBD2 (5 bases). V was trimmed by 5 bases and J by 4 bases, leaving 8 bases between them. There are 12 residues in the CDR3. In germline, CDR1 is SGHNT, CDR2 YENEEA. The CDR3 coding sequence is TGTGCCAGCAGCGCGGGTGGAGAGACCCAGTACTTC. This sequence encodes CASSAGGETQYF.

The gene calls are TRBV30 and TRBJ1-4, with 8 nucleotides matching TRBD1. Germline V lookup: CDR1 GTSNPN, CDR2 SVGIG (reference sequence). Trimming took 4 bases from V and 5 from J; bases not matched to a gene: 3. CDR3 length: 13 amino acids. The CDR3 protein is CAWTGTGNEKLFF. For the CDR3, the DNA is TGTGCCTGGACCGGGACAGGCAATGAAAAACTGTTTTTT.

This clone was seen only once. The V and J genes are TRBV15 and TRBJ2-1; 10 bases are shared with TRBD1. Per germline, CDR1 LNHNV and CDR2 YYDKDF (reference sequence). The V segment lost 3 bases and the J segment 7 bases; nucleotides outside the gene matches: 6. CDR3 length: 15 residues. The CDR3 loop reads CATSRGTGVGNEQFF. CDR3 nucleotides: TGTGCCACCAGCAGGGGGACAGGGGTGGGAAATGAGCAGTTCTTC.

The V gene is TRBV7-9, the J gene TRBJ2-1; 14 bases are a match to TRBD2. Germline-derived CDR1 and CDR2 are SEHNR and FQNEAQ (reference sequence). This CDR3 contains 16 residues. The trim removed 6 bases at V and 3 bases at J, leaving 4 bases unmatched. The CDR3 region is CASRGLAGAVYNEQFF. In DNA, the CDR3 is TGTGCCAGCAGGGGACTAGCGGGAGCTGTCTACAATGAGCAGTTCTTC. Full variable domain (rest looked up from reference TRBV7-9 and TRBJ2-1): DTGVSQNPRHKITKRGQNVTFRCDPISEHNRLYWYRQTLGQGPEFLTYFQNEAQLEKSRLLSDRFSAERPKGSFSTLEIQRTEQGDSAMYLCASRGLAGAVYNEQFFGPGTRLTVL.

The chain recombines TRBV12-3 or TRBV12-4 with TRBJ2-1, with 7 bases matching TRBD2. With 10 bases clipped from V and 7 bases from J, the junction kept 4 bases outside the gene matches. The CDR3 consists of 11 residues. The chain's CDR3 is CANTLANEQFF. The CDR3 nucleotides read TGTGCCAACACACTAGCGAATGAGCAGTTCTTC.

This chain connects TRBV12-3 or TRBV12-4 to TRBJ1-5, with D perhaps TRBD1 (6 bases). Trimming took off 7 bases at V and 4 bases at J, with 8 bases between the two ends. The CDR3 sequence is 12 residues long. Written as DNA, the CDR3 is TGTGCCAGCAAGGGGGGGAATCAGCCCCAGCATTTT. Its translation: CASKGGNQPQHF.

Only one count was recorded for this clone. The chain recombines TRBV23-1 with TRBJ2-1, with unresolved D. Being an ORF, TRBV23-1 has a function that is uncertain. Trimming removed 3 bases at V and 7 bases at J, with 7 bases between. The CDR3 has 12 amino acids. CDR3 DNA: TGCGCCAGCAGTCACGAGCAGAATGAGCAGTTCTTC. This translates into CASSHEQNEQFF.

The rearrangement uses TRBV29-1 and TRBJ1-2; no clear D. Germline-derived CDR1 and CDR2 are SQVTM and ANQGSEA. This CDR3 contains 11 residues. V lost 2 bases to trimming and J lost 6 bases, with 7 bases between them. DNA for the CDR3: TGCAGCGTTGAACAGATGAATGGCTACACCTTC. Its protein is CSVEQMNGYTF.

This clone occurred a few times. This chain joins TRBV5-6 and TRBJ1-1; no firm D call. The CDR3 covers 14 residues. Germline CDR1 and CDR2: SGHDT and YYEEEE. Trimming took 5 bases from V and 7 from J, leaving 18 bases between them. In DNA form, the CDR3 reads TGTGCCAGCAGTCCTGCGCCAGGAGAATTTGAAGCTTTCTTT. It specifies CASSPAPGEFEAFF.

CDR3 bases: TGTGCCAGCAGCCTTCAGGGCGGGCGGGAGTTCAATGAGCAGTTCTTC. This encodes CASSLQGGREFNEQFF. The genes are TRBV3-1 (or the pseudogene TRBV3-2) and TRBJ2-1; 7 positions match TRBD2. The CDR3 extends over 16 amino acids. Germline values: CDR1 LGHDT, CDR2 YNNKEL (reference sequence). V was clipped by 4 bases and J by 6 bases; unmatched bases: 12.

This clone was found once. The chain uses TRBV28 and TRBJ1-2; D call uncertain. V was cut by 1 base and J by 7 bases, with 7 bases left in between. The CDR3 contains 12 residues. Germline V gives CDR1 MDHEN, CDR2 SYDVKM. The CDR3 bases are TGTGCCAGCAGTTTATTTAGGGCTGGCTACACCTTC. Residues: CASSLFRAGYTF.

The DNA for the CDR3 is TGTGCCAGTAGAGACAGGGGGCCCGATTCTGGAAACACCATATATTTT. Encoded protein: CASRDRGPDSGNTIYF. This chain links TRBV19 with TRBJ1-3; 10 positions match TRBD1. The CDR3 is 16 residues long. In germline, CDR1 is LNHDA, CDR2 SQIVND (reference sequence). V lost 6 bases and J lost 1; bases outside the gene matches: 6.

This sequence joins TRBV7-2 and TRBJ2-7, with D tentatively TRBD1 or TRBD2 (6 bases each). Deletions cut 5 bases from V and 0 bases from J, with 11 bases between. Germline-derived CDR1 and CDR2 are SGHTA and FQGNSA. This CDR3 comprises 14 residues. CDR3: CASSPRGHSYEQYF. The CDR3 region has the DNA TGTGCCAGCAGCCCCCGGGGGCACTCCTACGAGCAGTACTTC. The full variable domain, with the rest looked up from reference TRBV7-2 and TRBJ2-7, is GAGVSQSPSNKVTEKGKDVELRCDPISGHTALYWYRQSLGQGLEFLIYFQGNSAPDKSGLPSDRFSAERTGGSVSTLTIQRTQQEDSAVYLCASSPRGHSYEQYFGPGTRLTVT.

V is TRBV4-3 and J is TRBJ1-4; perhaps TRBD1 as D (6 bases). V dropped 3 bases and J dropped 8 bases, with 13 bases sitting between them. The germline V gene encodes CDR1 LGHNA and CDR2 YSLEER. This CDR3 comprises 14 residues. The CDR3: CASSHRTAKEKLFF. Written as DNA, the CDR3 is TGCGCCAGCAGCCACCGGACAGCGAAGGAAAAACTGTTTTTT.

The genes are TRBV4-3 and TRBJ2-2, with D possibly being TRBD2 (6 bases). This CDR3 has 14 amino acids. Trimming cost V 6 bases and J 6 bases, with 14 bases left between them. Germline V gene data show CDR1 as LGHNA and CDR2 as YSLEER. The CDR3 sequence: CASRQATRAGELFF. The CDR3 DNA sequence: TGCGCCAGCAGGCAGGCGACTAGGGCCGGGGAGCTGTTTTTT.

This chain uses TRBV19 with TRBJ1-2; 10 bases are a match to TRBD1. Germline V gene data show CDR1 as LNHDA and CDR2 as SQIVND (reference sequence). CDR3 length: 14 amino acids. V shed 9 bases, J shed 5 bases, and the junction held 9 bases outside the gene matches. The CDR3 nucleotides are TGTGCCAGCCGACCGGGACAGGGGACTTATGGCTACACCTTC. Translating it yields CASRPGQGTYGYTF.